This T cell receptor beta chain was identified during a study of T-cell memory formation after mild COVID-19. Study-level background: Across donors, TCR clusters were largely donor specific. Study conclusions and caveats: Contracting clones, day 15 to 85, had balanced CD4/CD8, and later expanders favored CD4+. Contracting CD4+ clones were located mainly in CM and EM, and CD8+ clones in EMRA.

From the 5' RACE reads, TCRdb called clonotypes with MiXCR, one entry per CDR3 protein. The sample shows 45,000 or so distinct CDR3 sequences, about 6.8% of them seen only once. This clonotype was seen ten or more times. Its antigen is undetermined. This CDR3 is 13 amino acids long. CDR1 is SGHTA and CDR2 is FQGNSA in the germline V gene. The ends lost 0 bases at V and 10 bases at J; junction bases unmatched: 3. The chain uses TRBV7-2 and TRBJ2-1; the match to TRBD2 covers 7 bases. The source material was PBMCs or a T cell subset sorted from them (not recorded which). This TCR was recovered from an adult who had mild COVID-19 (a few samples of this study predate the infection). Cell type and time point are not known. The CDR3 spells CASSLAREEEQFF. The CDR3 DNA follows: TGTGCCAGCAGCTTAGCACGGGAGGAGGAGCAGTTCTTC.